One and the same sample provided the 20 T cell receptor beta chains below, sequenced in a study of shared clonotypes between healthy human individuals. The protocol was immunoSEQ multiplex PCR, while the TCRdb copy is restricted to in-frame clones and leaves out a portion. The sample lists approximately 1,000,000 clones; approximately 80% were seen once. Material: memory CD4+ T cells from PBMCs. This sample's subset: CD45RA-negative fraction. These receptors were collected from a man in his late teens or twenties in good health. Some clones in this sample may be carry-over from other donors' samples.

The chain joins TRBV15 to TRBJ2-7; no clear D gene. The CDR3 covers 15 residues. The V gene's germline CDR1 is LNHNV and CDR2 YYDKDF (reference sequence). The V end was cut by 0 bases, the J end by 6 bases, with 15 bases between. In nucleotides, the CDR3 is TGTGCCACCAGCAGAGATCCATTAGAACTACGCGAGCAGTACTTC. Its protein product is CATSRDPLELREQYF.

The chain combines TRBV4-3 with TRBJ2-7; 8 nucleotides match TRBD2. The germline CDR1 and CDR2 sequences are LGHNA and YSLEER. V dropped 2 bases and J dropped 3; count of bases not matched to a gene: 12. There are 17 residues in the CDR3. The CDR3 sequence is CASSQYGRAVKYYEQYF. For the CDR3, the DNA is TGCGCCAGCAGCCAATACGGGAGGGCAGTAAAGTACTACGAGCAGTACTTC.

V usage is TRBV21-1 and J usage is TRBJ2-3; the table's D gene call, TRBD2, was not cross checked with the DNA. TRBV21-1 is a pseudogene. The CDR3 consists of 16 residues. CDR3 loop: CASSKEAGTREPSQYF. The CDR3 region has the DNA TGTGCCAGCAGCAAAGAGGCGGGGACTAGAGAACCCTCGCAGTATTTT.

The gene calls are TRBV20-1 and TRBJ2-3; 10 nucleotides align to TRBD2. CDR1 is DFQATT and CDR2 is SNEGSKA in the germline V gene (reference sequence). This CDR3 has 10 amino acids. This CDR3 is CSVGLAAQYF. The DNA of the CDR3 is TGCAGCGTAGGACTAGCGGCGCAGTATTTT.

A remark on this clone: This likely stems from a read error, as it lies one base from a far larger clone. Other DNA sequences in this specimen translate into the identical CDR3. The rearrangement links TRBV6-6 to TRBJ2-7; tentatively, D is TRBD1 (6 bases). V lost 6 bases and J lost 5, with 14 bases in between. Germline-derived CDR1 and CDR2 are MNHNY and SVGAGI (reference sequence). The length of the CDR3 is 13 residues. The CDR3 loop is CASSRGQGNEQYF. CDR3 nucleotide sequence: TGTGCCAGCAGCAGAGGGCAGGGGAACGAGCAGTACTTC.

Concerning this clone itself: Compared with germline, one end of the junction differs, possibly owing to a read error. The V gene is TRBV28, the J gene TRBJ2-7; D may be TRBD1 (6 bases). CDR1 MDHEN and CDR2 SYDVKM come from the germline V gene. The CDR3 runs 14 residues. The CDR3 reads CASSSQGYSYEQHF. DNA of the CDR3: TGTGCCAGCAGCTCACAGGGCTACTCCTACGAGCAGCACTTC.

The chain recombines TRBV10-3 with TRBJ2-7; D perhaps matches TRBD1 (6 bases). The CDR3 is made up of 11 amino acids. V was shortened by 9 bases and J by 3 bases, with 9 bases between the two germline ends. Germline CDR1 reads ENHRY; CDR2 reads SYGVKD. The CDR3: CAIRQDYEQYF. The CDR3 bases are TGTGCCATTAGACAGGACTACGAGCAGTACTTC.

This rearrangement joins TRBV6-5 to TRBJ2-3, with TRBD2 identical over 14 bases. The length of the CDR3 is 16 residues. The trim removed 2 bases at V and 5 bases at J, leaving 3 bases unmatched. The germline CDR1 and CDR2 sequences are MNHEY and SVGAGI. The CDR3 bases are TGTGCCAGCAGTTACCGACTAGCGGGAGGGGGAGATACGCAGTATTTT. It yields the protein CASSYRLAGGGDTQYF.

The chain couples TRBV11-3 to TRBJ2-2, with unresolved D. V lost 6 bases, J lost 4 bases, and 9 bases lay in between. Germline CDR1 reads SGHNT; CDR2 reads YENEEA. This CDR3 region has 13 residues. DNA for the CDR3: TGTGCCAGCAGTCCCGACCTCACCGGGGAGCTGTTTTTT. Translated, it gives CASSPDLTGELFF.

This clone was observed many times. The chain combines TRBV5-1 with TRBJ2-7; 11 bases line up with TRBD2. The CDR3 length is 15 residues. Germline V lookup: CDR1 SGHRS, CDR2 YFSETQ. J lost 6 bases, V lost 3 bases, and 8 bases had no gene match. CDR3 residues: CASSSIAGGPVEQYF. The CDR3 coding sequence is TGCGCCAGCAGCTCCATAGCGGGAGGGCCGGTCGAGCAGTACTTC. The whole variable domain, remainder taken from reference TRBV5-1 and TRBJ2-7, is KAGVTQTPRYLIKTRGQQVTLSCSPISGHRSVSWYQQTPGQGLQFLFEYFSETQRNKGNFPGRFSGRQFSNSRSEMNVSTLELGDSALYLCASSSIAGGPVEQYFGPGTRLTVT.

As concerns this clone: Other DNA sequences within the sample encode an identical CDR3. The chain joins TRBV7-9 to TRBJ1-2; TRBD1 aligns across 8 bases. The CDR3 consists of 13 residues. Germline V gene sequence: CDR1 SEHNR, CDR2 FQNEAQ (reference sequence). V shed 6 bases, J shed 4 bases, and the junction held 4 bases outside the gene matches. CDR3 sequence reads: CASSPDRGYGYTF. The CDR3, as DNA: TGTGCCAGCAGTCCCGACAGGGGCTATGGCTACACCTTC.

The CDR3 DNA reads TGTGCCAGCAGTTCCCTCGGACAGGGTGAGAGCGCCGGGGAGCTGTTTTTT. Residues: CASSSLGQGESAGELFF. This chain uses TRBV27 with TRBJ2-2; 8 nucleotides align to TRBD1. V lost 4 bases, J lost 6 bases, and 13 bases stayed unmatched. Germline lookup yields CDR1 MNHEY and CDR2 SMNVEV (reference sequence). The CDR3 length is 17 residues.

The chain has TRBV14 and TRBJ2-2; tentatively, D is TRBD1 (5 bases). CDR1 and CDR2 from the germline V gene are SGHDN and FVKESK. This CDR3 has 15 amino acids. V was pared by 4 bases and J by 8 bases, with 17 bases between. The CDR3, as DNA: TGTGCCAGCAGCCGCCAGGGATTTGGAGCGGGGGAGCTGTTTTTT. This codes for CASSRQGFGAGELFF.

This clone appeared a single time. J is TRBJ1-1 and V is TRBV19; weak D call: TRBD1 (5 bases). Germline V gene sequence: CDR1 LNHDA, CDR2 SQIVND (reference sequence). V was trimmed by 3 bases and J by 3 bases, leaving 11 bases between them. This CDR3 has 14 amino acids. CDR3 in DNA: TGTGCCAGTAGTATTGGGGGGTTGGACACTGAAGCTTTCTTT. Protein sequence: CASSIGGLDTEAFF.

CDR3 amino acids: CASSQEPGLRADTQYF. The CDR3 DNA reads as TGTGCCAGCAGCCAAGAGCCGGGACTCCGCGCAGATACGCAGTATTTT. The chain has TRBV4-2 and TRBJ2-3, with a weak D call TRBD2 (6 bases). V gave up 0 bases and J gave up 4 bases, with 14 bases separating them. The length of the CDR3 is 16 residues. Germline V gene sequence: CDR1 LGHNA, CDR2 YNFKEQ.

This chain joins TRBV5-3 and TRBJ1-5, with D unresolved. TRBV5-3 is marked as an open reading frame, function uncertain. V was trimmed by 3 bases and J by 16 bases, leaving 14 bases between them. The CDR3 sequence is 11 residues long. CDR3: CARSCRGVGHF. CDR3 DNA: TGTGCCAGAAGCTGCCGTGGTGTGGGACATTTT.

The sample holds one count of this clone. This sequence joins TRBV27 and TRBJ1-2, with TRBD1 matching over 8 bases. Germline values: CDR1 MNHEY, CDR2 SMNVEV (reference sequence). With 5 bases clipped from V and 3 bases from J, the junction kept 2 bases outside the gene matches. The CDR3 runs to 13 residues. CDR3 sequence reads: CASSAQGDYGYTF. DNA of the CDR3: TGTGCCAGCAGTGCACAGGGGGACTATGGCTACACCTTC.

The CDR3 loop reads CASSPPAFGTGTNTEAFF. The CDR3 DNA follows: TGTGCCAGCAGCCCCCCGGCCTTCGGGACAGGTACTAACACTGAAGCTTTCTTT. The chain carries TRBV28 and TRBJ1-1; 8 bases line up with TRBD1. Germline trimming cut 6 bases from V and 2 bases from J; bases unmatched to any gene: 17. This CDR3 is 18 amino acids long. CDR1 MDHEN and CDR2 SYDVKM come from the germline V gene. The full variable domain, completed using reference TRBV28 and TRBJ1-1, is DVKVTQSSRYLVKRTGEKVFLECVQDMDHENMFWYRQDPGLGLRLIYFSYDVKMKEKGDIPEGYSVSREKKERFSLILESASTNQTSMYLCASSPPAFGTGTNTEAFFGQGTRLTVV.

This chain uses TRBV19 with TRBJ2-1; 9 nucleotides agree with TRBD1. Germline loops: CDR1 LNHDA, CDR2 SQIVND (reference sequence). The length of the CDR3 is 16 residues. The V and J ends lost 7 bases and 5 bases, in that order; junction bases with no gene match: 12. DNA of the CDR3: TGTGCCAGTAACCCGAGAGGGACAGGGTCCAACAATGAGCAGTTCTTC. It translates to CASNPRGTGSNNEQFF.

The chain is built from TRBV5-4 and TRBJ2-2; D might be TRBD1 (5 bases). The CDR3 spans 17 residues. The germline V gene encodes CDR1 SGHNT and CDR2 YYREEE (reference sequence). With 4 bases removed from V and 3 bases from J, the gap between germline ends came to 19 bases. CDR3 amino acids: CASSGAVGAAYTGELFF. DNA for the CDR3: TGTGCCAGCAGCGGGGCCGTGGGCGCAGCTTACACCGGGGAGCTGTTTTTT.